Given below is one T cell receptor beta chain in context. V was cut by 4 bases and J by 12 bases, with 19 bases left in between. The CDR3 runs 13 residues. In the authors' methods: Amplifying reference gene primers gave estimates of nucleated cell counts. The repertoire was sequenced with immunoSEQ multiplex PCR; TCRdb's copy has only in-frame clones and lacks some. V and J calls and clone size are as listed in that table; D and trimming were resolved from the DNA. Seen here are around 160,000 clones, roughly 84% observed once, and the top ten hold roughly 13%. The data derive from a study of blood T cell repertoires in COVID-19.

This chain links TRBV5-3 with TRBJ1-2, with a weak D call TRBD1 (6 bases). TRBV5-3 carries the ORF label, with uncertain function. The receptor was derived from an older woman who had recovered from COVID-19. The sample taken for sequencing was PBMCs or T cells enriched from blood (not recorded which). The CDR3 nucleotides are TGTGCCAGAAGCGGCCGAGGGGACAATAAAGACACCTTC. This translates into CARSGRGDNKDTF.